Below, one TCR beta chain is given with its context. Its antigen is currently unknown. Libraries were prepared by immunoSEQ multiplex PCR; TCRdb keeps only in-frame clonotypes and omits some of them. This sample has under 200,000 clones, with just under 90% found just once. The sample belongs to a study of cytomegalovirus exposure and HLA in healthy donors. Study summary: It was reported in a later analysis that the approximately 120 validation repertoires used the same platform as the roughly 670 first-cohort repertoires. Regarding the study as a whole: Reportedly, cytomegalovirus status was diagnosed with high sensitivity and specificity. For most TCR sequences rarity was the rule, although some public TCRs occurred in many donors.

Germline values: CDR1 SGHAT, CDR2 FQDESV (reference sequence). J lost 6 bases, V lost 0 bases, and 5 bases had no gene match. The CDR3 consists of 17 residues. The specimen sequenced was PBMCs. The clonotype originates from a man aged 18-30 years in good health and CMV-seropositive. V usage is TRBV11-1 and J usage is TRBJ2-2; 12 nucleotides align to TRBD2. CDR3 DNA: TGTGCCAGCAGCTTAGCGCCTAGCGGGAGGGGTTCCGGGGAGCTGTTTTTT. Translated, it gives CASSLAPSGRGSGELFF.